Included here is one T cell receptor (beta chain) sequence, with context. Its antigen is not known. Sequencing used immunoSEQ multiplex PCR; TCRdb keeps in-frame clones, though not all of them. The data show over 85,000 clones, about 94% seen once. CDR3 length equals 14 residues. Trimming took off 4 bases at V and 4 bases at J, with 14 bases between the two ends. Germline assignment: CDR1 SGHDT and CDR2 YYEEEE. This sample was included in a study of cytomegalovirus exposure and HLA in healthy donors. Study-level points and caveats: A classifier reportedly called cytomegalovirus status with high sensitivity and specificity. TCR sequences were mostly rare, though some public TCRs occurred in many donors. A subsequent analysis found that TCR clusters from the first cohort also tended to co-occur in the roughly 120 validation repertoires, with about 94% of cluster scores above 0. Cytomegalovirus-associated status was assigned to 150 or so TCR beta chains.

The chain uses TRBV5-6 and TRBJ1-1, with D hard to call. The sequence was collected from a woman aged 18-35 years in good health and CMV-seronegative. The sample taken for sequencing was PBMCs. CDR3 coding DNA: TGTGCCAGCAGCCTAAGCGGCAGGTTCACTGAAGCTTTCTTT. This encodes CASSLSGRFTEAFF.